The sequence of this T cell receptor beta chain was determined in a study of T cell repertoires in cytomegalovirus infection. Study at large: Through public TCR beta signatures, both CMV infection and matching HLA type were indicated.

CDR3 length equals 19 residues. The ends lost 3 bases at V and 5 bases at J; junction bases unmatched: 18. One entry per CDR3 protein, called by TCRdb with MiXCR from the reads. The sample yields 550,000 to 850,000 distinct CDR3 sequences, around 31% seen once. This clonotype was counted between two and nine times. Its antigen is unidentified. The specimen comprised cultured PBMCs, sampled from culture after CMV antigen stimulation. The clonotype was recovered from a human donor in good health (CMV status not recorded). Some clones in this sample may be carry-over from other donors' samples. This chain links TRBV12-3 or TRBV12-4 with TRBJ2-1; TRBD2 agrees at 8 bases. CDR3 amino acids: CASSFPREPGLGDHNEQFF. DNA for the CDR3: TGTGCCAGCAGTTTCCCCAGGGAGCCGGGACTAGGGGACCACAATGAGCAGTTCTTC.